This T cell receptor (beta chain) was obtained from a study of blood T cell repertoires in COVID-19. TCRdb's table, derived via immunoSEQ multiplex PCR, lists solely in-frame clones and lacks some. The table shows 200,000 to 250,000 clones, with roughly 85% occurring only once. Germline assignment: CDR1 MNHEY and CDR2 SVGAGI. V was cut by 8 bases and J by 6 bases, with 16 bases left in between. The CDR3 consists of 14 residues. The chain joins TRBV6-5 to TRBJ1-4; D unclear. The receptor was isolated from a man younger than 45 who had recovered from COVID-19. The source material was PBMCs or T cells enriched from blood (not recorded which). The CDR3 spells CASAPQRTHEKLFF. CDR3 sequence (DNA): TGTGCCAGCGCCCCCCAGAGGACTCATGAAAAACTGTTTTTT.